This section outlines one T cell receptor beta chain sequence together with its context. The antigen is not known. TCRdb re-called the 5' RACE reads and shows each CDR3 protein once, DNA omitted. The sample data list roughly 140,000 distinct CDR3 sequences. CDR1 SGHRS and CDR2 YFSETQ come from the germline V gene. CDR3 length equals 13 residues. This sample was included in a study of monozygotic twins with inflammatory bowel disease. Study-wide results and caveats: Versus healthy twins, IBD patients showed fewer clonotypes shared with others, especially with disease activity.

This receptor was taken from a human donor with ulcerative colitis or Crohn's disease, or a healthy co-twin of an affected twin (not recorded which). Sequencing used blood. The J gene is TRBJ1-2, the V gene TRBV5-1; as DNA is missing, the TRBD1 call by TCRdb cannot be tested. CDR3 region: CASSAGTEDGYTF. Full variable domain (missing parts from reference TRBV5-1 and TRBJ1-2): KAGVTQTPRYLIKTRGQQVTLSCSPISGHRSVSWYQQTPGQGLQFLFEYFSETQRNKGNFPGRFSGRQFSNSRSEMNVSTLELGDSALYLCASSAGTEDGYTFGSGTRLTVV.